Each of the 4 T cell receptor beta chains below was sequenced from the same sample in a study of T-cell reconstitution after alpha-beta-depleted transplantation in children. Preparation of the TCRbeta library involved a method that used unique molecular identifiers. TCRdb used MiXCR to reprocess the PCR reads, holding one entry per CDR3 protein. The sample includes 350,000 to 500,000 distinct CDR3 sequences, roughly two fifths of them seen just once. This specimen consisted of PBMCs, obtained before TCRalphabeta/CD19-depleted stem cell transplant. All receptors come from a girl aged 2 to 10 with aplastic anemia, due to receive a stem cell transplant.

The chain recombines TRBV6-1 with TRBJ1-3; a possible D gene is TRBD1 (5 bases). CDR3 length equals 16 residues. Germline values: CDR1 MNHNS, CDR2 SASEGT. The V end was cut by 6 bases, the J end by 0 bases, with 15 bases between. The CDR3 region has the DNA TGTGCCAGCAGCGAAAGGACACTGATCTCTGGAAACACCATATATTTT. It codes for CASSERTLISGNTIYF.

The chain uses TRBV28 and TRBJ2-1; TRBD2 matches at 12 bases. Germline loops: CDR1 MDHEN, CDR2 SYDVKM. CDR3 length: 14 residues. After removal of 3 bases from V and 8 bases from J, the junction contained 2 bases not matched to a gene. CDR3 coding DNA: TGTGCCAGCAGTTTTTCTAGCGGGGGGGATGAGCAGTTCTTC. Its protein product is CASSFSSGGDEQFF.

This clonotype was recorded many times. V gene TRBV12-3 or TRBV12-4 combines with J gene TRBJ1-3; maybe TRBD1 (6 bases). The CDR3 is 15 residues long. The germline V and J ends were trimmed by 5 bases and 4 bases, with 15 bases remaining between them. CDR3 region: CASSPTGTAGNTIYF. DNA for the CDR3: TGTGCCAGCAGTCCAACAGGGACTGCAGGAAACACCATATATTTT.

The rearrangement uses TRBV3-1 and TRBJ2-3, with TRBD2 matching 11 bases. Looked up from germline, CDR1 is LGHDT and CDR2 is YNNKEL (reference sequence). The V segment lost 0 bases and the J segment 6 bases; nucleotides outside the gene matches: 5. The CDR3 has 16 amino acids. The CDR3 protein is CASSQDVAGGHDTQYF. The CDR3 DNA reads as TGTGCCAGCAGCCAAGATGTAGCGGGGGGGCACGATACGCAGTATTTT.